The 20 T cell receptor beta chains below were found in one sample sequenced in a study of Ad26.COV2.S vaccination and SARS-CoV-2 variants. Assay: immunoSEQ multiplex PCR; the TCRdb copy retains only in-frame clones and omits some. Of about 350,000 clones listed, 75% to 90% were seen once; the top ten hold around 10%. Sample treatment: around 19 received Ad26.COV2.S at low or high dose, single or two shots; 5 received placebo; per-sample allocation not given. Sampling occurred on day 63 after the first vaccine or placebo injection. The sample in question was peripheral blood, obtained in a trial of Ad26.COV2.S vaccine versus placebo. Receptors were obtained from a person aged 18 to 59 who received the Ad26.COV2.S COVID-19 vaccine or a placebo.

This clone was found once. The chain links TRBV5-1 to TRBJ2-7, with D perhaps given as TRBD1 or TRBD2 (5 bases each). With 1 base removed from V and 0 bases from J, the gap between germline ends came to 17 bases. This CDR3 is built from 17 residues. Germline assignment: CDR1 SGHRS and CDR2 YFSETQ. CDR3 sequence reads: CASSLQVGGPSSYEQYF. Written as DNA, the CDR3 is TGCGCCAGCAGCTTGCAGGTTGGGGGACCGAGCTCCTACGAGCAGTACTTC.

Details on this clone: One junction end does not reproduce the germline sequence, and a read error may be involved. The chain combines TRBV6-5 with TRBJ2-7, with a possible D match to TRBD1 (6 bases). Per the germline V gene, CDR1 is MNHEY and CDR2 is SVGAGI. This CDR3 is built from 12 residues. The DNA for the CDR3 is TGTGCCAGCAGTGACTCGGGGACATTCGTGGACTTC. Protein: CASSDSGTFVDF.

In regard to this clone: Other nucleotide sequences from this sample produce the same CDR3. In DNA, the CDR3 is TGTGCCAGCTCACCACCAGGGAGCTCCTACGAGCAGTACTTC. It yields the protein CASSPPGSSYEQYF. The chain combines TRBV18 with TRBJ2-7; the D gene is possibly TRBD2 (5 bases). This CDR3 is 14 amino acids long. Germline V gene lookup returns CDR1 KGHSH and CDR2 LQKENI. V dropped 0 bases and J dropped 0 bases, with 6 bases sitting between them.

The rearrangement links TRBV5-5 to TRBJ2-2; 9 bases agree with TRBD2. Germline V CDR1 and CDR2: SGHKS, YYEKEE (reference sequence). The CDR3 loop spans 19 amino acids. Trimming took 0 bases from V and 3 from J; bases not matched to a gene: 12. CDR3 loop: CASSLVQLSGRAYTGELFF. In nucleotides, the CDR3 is TGTGCCAGCAGCTTGGTTCAGCTTAGCGGGAGAGCGTACACCGGGGAGCTGTTTTTT.

The V call is TRBV20-1, the J call TRBJ2-1; the D is unclear. This CDR3 spans 11 amino acids. Germline assignment: CDR1 DFQATT and CDR2 SNEGSKA (reference sequence). Trimming took 1 base from V and 6 from J, leaving 4 bases between them. CDR3 protein: CSARAFNEQFF. CDR3 bases: TGCAGTGCTAGAGCGTTCAATGAGCAGTTCTTC.

This rearrangement joins TRBV12-5 to TRBJ1-3; D uncertain. This CDR3 contains 12 residues. CDR1 and CDR2 (germline): LGHNT, FRNRAP. The V gene lost 5 bases and the J gene lost 8 bases, with 10 bases spanning the gap. CDR3 loop: CASGIGSDTIYF. The CDR3 nucleotides read TGTGCTAGTGGTATCGGTTCGGACACCATATATTTT.

The chain recombines TRBV7-2 with TRBJ2-1; D unresolved. This CDR3 has 13 amino acids. V was cut by 1 base and J by 7 bases, with 8 bases left in between. CDR1 and CDR2 (germline): SGHTA, FQGNSA. This chain's CDR3 is CASSLGLGNEQFF. Written as DNA, the CDR3 is TGTGCCAGCAGCTTAGGGTTAGGAAATGAGCAGTTCTTC.

The rearrangement joins TRBV7-3 to TRBJ2-6; weak D call: TRBD2 (5 bases). The V end was cut by 5 bases, the J end by 6 bases, with 11 bases between. The CDR3 totals 14 residues. Germline CDR1 and CDR2: SGHTA and FQGTGA. The CDR3 DNA reads TGTGCCAGCAGCCCCGGACGGGAGGCCAACGTCCTGACTTTC. It specifies CASSPGREANVLTF.

This clone was recorded a few times. This rearrangement joins TRBV14 to TRBJ1-6; no firm D call. V was shortened by 4 bases and J by 10 bases, with 11 bases between the two germline ends. This CDR3 is built from 13 residues. Germline V gene sequence: CDR1 SGHDN, CDR2 FVKESK. CDR3 nucleotides: TGTGCCAGCAGCCTTCGGCTGGACTCACCCCTCCACTTT. Its translation is CASSLRLDSPLHF.

The chain recombines TRBV7-8 with TRBJ2-1; tentatively, D is TRBD1 or TRBD2 (5 bases each). Germline CDR1 is SGHVS and CDR2 is FQNEAQ. This CDR3 spans 16 amino acids. Between the trimmed V and J ends, which lost 3 bases and 1 base, there was a span of 13 bases. The CDR3 loop is CASSFFGTGSYNEQFF. CDR3 in DNA: TGTGCCAGCAGCTTTTTTGGGACGGGTTCCTACAATGAGCAGTTCTTC. Supplemented by reference TRBV7-8 and TRBJ2-1, the full variable domain reads GAGVSQSPRYKVAKRGQDVALRCDPISGHVSLFWYQQALGQGPEFLTYFQNEAQLDKSGLPSDRFFAERPEGSVSTLKIQRTQQEDSAVYLCASSFFGTGSYNEQFFGPGTRLTVL.

To note about this clone: Its ends do not fully match the called genes, so a read error is possible. This CDR3 reads CATQRGAEPF. The CDR3 nucleotides read TGTGCCACCCAAAGGGGGGCCGAGCCCTTC. The chain employs TRBV2 and TRBJ1-2; D might be TRBD1 (6 bases). CDR1 and CDR2 (germline): SNHLY, FYNNEI. CDR3 length: 10 residues.

This sequence joins TRBV7-2 and TRBJ2-7; 8 bases map to TRBD2. The V gene end was trimmed by 3 bases and the J gene end by 5 bases; junction bases not matched to a gene: 9. The CDR3 sequence is 15 residues long. Per germline, CDR1 SGHTA and CDR2 FQGNSA. CDR3 bases: TGTGCCAGCAGCTTTAAACCGGGGGGGGAGAACGAGCAGTACTTC. Residues: CASSFKPGGENEQYF.

This clone was seen just once. The J gene is TRBJ2-5, the V gene TRBV4-2; D is possibly TRBD1 (5 bases). Germline loops: CDR1 LGHNA, CDR2 YNFKEQ. With 3 bases removed from V and 4 bases from J, the gap between germline ends came to 9 bases. The CDR3 has 13 residues. The CDR3 bases are TGTGCCAGCAGCCAGCACAGGACAGAGACCCAGTACTTC. It specifies CASSQHRTETQYF.

The CDR3 spells CASSNLLGSPTSKQYGYTF. The CDR3 DNA reads as TGCGCCAGCAGCAATCTTTTAGGGAGCCCGACCTCAAAACAGTATGGCTACACCTTC. The V and J genes are TRBV4-1 and TRBJ1-2; D is ambiguous. Trimming pared 5 bases from V and 5 bases from J, leaving 30 bases between. CDR3 length: 19 residues. CDR1 MGHRA and CDR2 YSYEKL come from the germline V gene.

This clone was detected only once. This chain links TRBV5-1 with TRBJ2-3; 12 positions match TRBD2. Per germline, CDR1 SGHRS and CDR2 YFSETQ. V lost 0 bases, J lost 4 bases, and 6 bases stayed unmatched. The CDR3 runs to 17 residues. The CDR3 coding sequence is TGCGCCAGCAGCTTGGGGACTAGCGGGACCGTGGCAGATACGCAGTATTTT. It is translated as CASSLGTSGTVADTQYF.

Regarding this clone: A junction end diverges from the germline sequence, so it may reflect a read error. The V gene is TRBV27, the J gene TRBJ2-1; the match to TRBD2 covers 13 bases. Per the germline V gene, CDR1 is MNHEY and CDR2 is SMNVEV (reference sequence). The CDR3 is 16 amino acids. CDR3 sequence (DNA): TGTGCCAGCAGTATATCCCTGGGACTAGCGGGAAATCATAAGTTCTTC. It yields the protein CASSISLGLAGNHKFF.

The chain uses TRBV28 and TRBJ1-5; perhaps TRBD1 as D (6 bases). CDR3 length: 15 residues. Germline V CDR1 and CDR2: MDHEN, SYDVKM. V was pared by 1 base and J by 4 bases, with 11 bases between. The CDR3 is CASSLYRQGNQPQHF. In nucleotides, the CDR3 is TGTGCCAGCAGTTTATATCGGCAGGGGAATCAGCCCCAGCATTTT.

This chain connects TRBV12-3 or TRBV12-4 to TRBJ2-5; D remains unclear. The CDR3 is 13 amino acids. V dropped 3 bases and J dropped 5 bases, with 10 bases sitting between them. CDR3 DNA: TGTGCCAGCAGTTTTGAGGTTTCCGAGACCCAGTACTTC. As protein: CASSFEVSETQYF.

The rearrangement links TRBV24-1 to TRBJ2-2; weak D call: TRBD1 (6 bases). This CDR3 has 16 amino acids. V dropped 4 bases and J dropped 5 bases, with 16 bases sitting between them. Germline loops: CDR1 KGHDR, CDR2 SFDVKD. Here the CDR3 reads CATSEPQGAATGELFF. CDR3 nucleotides: TGTGCCACCAGTGAACCACAGGGAGCCGCGACCGGGGAGCTGTTTTTT.

The chain couples TRBV6-1 to TRBJ1-5, with 7 positions matching TRBD1. CDR1 is MNHNS, CDR2 SASEGT, per germline. Germline trimming cut 2 bases from V and 1 base from J; bases unmatched to any gene: 2. The CDR3 is 15 amino acids. The CDR3 region is CASSERGPSNQPQHF. CDR3 bases: TGTGCCAGCAGTGAAAGGGGGCCGAGCAATCAGCCCCAGCATTTT.